This T cell receptor (beta chain) was found in a study of beta chain features in type 1 diabetes (dated by TCRdb to the late 2010s). Turning to the overall study: Mean age, gender distribution, total cell number and subset yield did not differ between patients and healthy donors. In the study, recently diagnosed type 1 diabetes patients and matched healthy donors were compared on the TCRB repertoires of their sorted circulating CD4+ T cell subsets. A total of 85 million to 110 million sorted cells were examined across all samples, and RNA yield correlated strongly with the number of cells per subset. Whereas all 30 or so donors provided naive and central memory subsets, regulatory and stem cell-like memory subsets were isolated from just 8 patients and roughly 8 healthy donors.

The entire amount of isolated RNA was reverse transcribed using the High Capacity cDNA Reverse Transcription Kit, so the sequenced TCRB transcripts were expressed ones. Deep immunoSEQ sequencing was applied to naive, central memory and regulatory T cell samples, giving an average of roughly 3.3 million total reads per sample. After sorted cells were lysed in RLT buffer, RNA was extracted with DNase-treated RNeasy Micro or Mini kits, with the choice depending on cell number. To prevent cross-contamination, each cell subset was processed individually, whereas patient and healthy donor samples were processed jointly. TCRB sequences were amplified from cDNA with the immunoSEQ multiplex PCR, producing 87-bp fragments spanning the CDR3 region. Amplicons were sequenced on the Illumina HiSeq platform. As for the original processing: Synthetic template baselines were used to correct PCR bias computationally, reads within Hamming distance 2 were collapsed, and singletons that could not be merged were discarded. Reads were aligned against IMGT to assign V, D and J genes, CDR3 length and insertions or deletions at six rearrangement sites. Clonotype counts were normalized to sorted cell number within each subset before computing true diversity and Gini coefficients with the tcR R package. Repertoire sharing was quantified using the overlap coefficient calculated on TCRB nucleotide sequences. Out-of-frame TCRB sequences from naive cells were analyzed as a proxy for the pre-selection repertoire. TCRdb re-hosts the immuneACCESS table, in-frame sequences only. Its copies lack some clones; in the studies checked, an unresolved V gene accounts for under half of them, and the cause for the rest is not known. From that table come the V and J calls and clone size; the DNA was used to work out D and trimming. For this sample there are a few hundred thousand clones; over 13% appear just once. The top ten constitute approximately 0.02% of the sample.

A single peripheral blood draw of approximately 100 mL on average was collected from each donor into heparinised tubes. A BD FACSAria II and a panel including CD45RO, CCR7, CD25, CD127, CD95 and CD27 were used to sort naive, central memory, regulatory and stem cell-like memory CD4+ T cells. All sorted populations exceeded 95% purity. PBMCs were separated immediately by Lymphoprep density gradient centrifugation and were stained directly, without being cultured. To minimize batch effects, samples were stained and sorted in pairs, one healthy donor with one patient per experiment. What the study reported, not specific to this receptor: Sequencing cDNA rather than genomic DNA could over-represent highly expressing activated cells, although activation and CD3 levels did not differ between groups. A moderate but significant shortening of TCRB CDR3 length was observed in type 1 diabetes patients in all four CD4+ subsets. Because the HLA sub-analyses included only small numbers of individuals, any influence of HLA type on TCRB rearrangement was left unresolved. Shorter templates might be favored by PCR, yet because patient and control samples were amplified and corrected together, any such skew would affect both groups equally. At VDJ recombination sites, patients with type 1 diabetes made fewer insertions and deleted more nucleotides, a pattern implying thymic rearrangement abnormalities. Naive, central memory and regulatory TCRB repertoires appeared to be more alike among patients than among healthy donors.

A remark on this clone: Its antigen target is currently unknown. Base quality data are lacking; no much larger clone is found one base away.

This receptor was obtained from a young woman in good health. Sequencing was carried out using naive CD4+ T cells from blood. What this sample's cell subset or site label stands for: true naive CD4+ T cells.

The CDR3 here reads CAWSGGTGITDTQYF. The DNA sequence is as follows: TGTGCCTGGAGTGGAGGGACAGGGATTACAGATACGCAGTATTTT. The V gene is TRBV30 and the J gene is TRBJ2-3; 9 bases in the junction line up with TRBD1. CDR1 GTSNPN and CDR2 SVGIG were looked up in the germline V gene (reference sequence). At the junction V is shortened by 1 base and J by 3 bases; bases outside the gene matches: 5. The CDR3 runs 15 amino acids, cysteine and phenylalanine included. Just CDR3 DNA is preserved here, 45 bases in frame from base 1.